This entry lists 9 T cell receptor beta chains sequenced from one sample in a study of T cells in Graves' hyperthyroidism and ophthalmopathy. It was RNA transcripts that yielded the amplified TCR beta CDR3 regions. Carried out on the TCR CDR3, a first-round RT-PCR used the HTBI primer set. TCRdb reprocessed the multiplex PCR reads with MiXCR, giving one entry per CDR3 protein. The sample shows under 450,000 distinct CDR3 sequences, 15% to 18% of them seen only once. Sequencing used blood. These receptors all stem from a woman aged 18-29 years with Graves' hyperthyroidism.

This clonotype was counted ten times or more. This rearrangement joins TRBV27 to TRBJ2-2; the match to TRBD1 covers 11 bases. Germline CDR1 is MNHEY and CDR2 is SMNVEV (reference sequence). The CDR3 is 17 amino acids. V shed 3 bases and J 9 bases; nucleotides not matched to a gene: 12. CDR3 in amino acids: CASSFGPGQGDGRELFF. The DNA for the CDR3 is TGTGCCAGCAGTTTCGGACCGGGACAGGGGGACGGGAGGGAGCTGTTTTTT.

This clonotype was seen many times. The chain has TRBV12-3 or TRBV12-4 and TRBJ1-1; D might be TRBD1 (5 bases). The CDR3 totals 13 residues. The V end lost 3 bases, the J end lost 5 bases, and 10 bases lay between the germline ends. The CDR3, as DNA: TGTGCCAGCAGTTTTGAGCGGGGGACTGAAGCTTTCTTT. Encoded protein: CASSFERGTEAFF.

This clonotype has only a few counts. This rearrangement joins TRBV7-9 to TRBJ1-2; D is unresolved. Per the germline V gene, CDR1 is SEHNR and CDR2 is FQNEAQ (reference sequence). V was shortened by 2 bases and J by 0 bases, with 10 bases between the two germline ends. The CDR3 spans 15 residues. Here the CDR3 DNA reads TGTGCCAGCAGCTTATTTGGCGGGACTAACTATGGCTACACCTTC. Encoded protein: CASSLFGGTNYGYTF.

This clonotype was detected a few times. V usage is TRBV4-2 and J usage is TRBJ2-1; 11 bases align to TRBD2. Germline V CDR1 and CDR2: LGHNA, YNFKEQ. The ends lost 4 bases at V and 4 bases at J; junction bases unmatched: 12. The length of the CDR3 is 18 residues. Written as DNA, the CDR3 is TGTGCCAGCAGCCCTAAGACGAGACTAGCGGGACTATACAATGAGCAGTTCTTC. Its protein product is CASSPKTRLAGLYNEQFF.

This clonotype was seen repeatedly, ten times or more. The rearrangement links TRBV7-9 to TRBJ1-6, with 7 bases aligning to TRBD1. The CDR3 extends over 14 amino acids. Trimming removed 5 bases from V and 7 bases from J; junction bases left unmatched: 5. CDR1 and CDR2 (germline): SEHNR, FQNEAQ (reference sequence). CDR3 sequence: CASSPGQSNSPLHF. The CDR3 DNA follows: TGTGCCAGCAGCCCGGGACAGAGCAATTCACCCCTCCACTTT.

Many counts were recorded for this clonotype. This chain links TRBV9 with TRBJ1-2; no clear D. The V and J ends lost 1 base and 1 base respectively, with 5 bases between them. Germline V gene lookup returns CDR1 SGDLS and CDR2 YYNGEE. The CDR3 is made up of 13 amino acids. DNA for the CDR3: TGTGCCAGCAGCGTAAGCGTTAACTATGGCTACACCTTC. As protein: CASSVSVNYGYTF.

J is TRBJ2-2 and V is TRBV7-9; 7 bases match TRBD1. The V gene end was trimmed by 2 bases and the J gene end by 0 bases; junction bases not matched to a gene: 9. Germline assignment: CDR1 SEHNR and CDR2 FQNEAQ (reference sequence). CDR3 length: 18 residues. The CDR3 DNA reads TGTGCCAGCAGCTTAATACGGAGCACAGGGGCGAACACCGGGGAGCTGTTTTTT. Translated: CASSLIRSTGANTGELFF.

The chain uses TRBV9 and TRBJ2-1; TRBD2 aligns across 8 bases. The trim removed 4 bases at V and 6 bases at J, leaving 15 bases unmatched. CDR3 length equals 17 residues. CDR1 is SGDLS, CDR2 YYNGEE, per germline. The CDR3 sequence is CASSRGGGTSGGNEQFF. The DNA for the CDR3 is TGTGCCAGCAGCAGAGGGGGGGGAACTAGCGGAGGCAATGAGCAGTTCTTC.

This clonotype has a handful of counts. The J gene is TRBJ2-3, the V gene TRBV24-1, with 8 bases aligning to TRBD2. This CDR3 has 16 residues. Trimming at V came to 1 base and at J to 5 bases, leaving 7 bases not matched to a gene. From germline, CDR1 is KGHDR and CDR2 SFDVKD. As DNA, the CDR3 is TGTGCCACCAGTGATTTCGGCGGGGGGAGAGAAGATACGCAGTATTTT. Its translation is CATSDFGGGREDTQYF.